Listed below are T cell receptor beta chains from one sample, sequenced in a study of CD8+CD57+ T cells in acquired aplastic anemia. TCRdb analysed the reads with MiXCR anew, one entry per CDR3 protein. The data hold approximately 250,000 distinct CDR3 sequences, with approximately 86% observed a single time. The sequencing sample was made of sorted CD4+, CD8+, or CD8+CD57+ T cells (not recorded which) from PBMCs. The receptors here all came from a human donor with aplastic anemia. The CDR3 runs from the conserved cysteine through the conserved F or W. Each record gives: J gene, clone size, V gene, CDR3 length, D gene, CDR3 DNA, CDR3 protein. A D gene is named only where the DNA matches it firmly. Not every row has a clone size; where given, it reads once, few, many or a size class.

>TRBJ2-7|once|TRBV7-8|14|-
TGTGCCAGCAGCTGCCCGGGCGTAGCCGATAAGCAGTACTTC
CASSCPGVADKQYF
>TRBJ2-3|-|TRBV7-9|14|-
TGTGCCAGCAGCTTAGCGGGAGGTCCCTCTGCGGCGTATTTT
CASSLAGGPSAAYF
>TRBJ2-3|-|TRBV11-3|15|-
TGTGCCAGCAGCGTAGATCGACCAGGCACAGATACGCAGTATTTT
CASSVDRPGTDTQYF
>TRBJ1-1|-|TRBV7-6|15|-
TGTGCCAGCAGCTTAGAGGGAGCGAGGACAGATACAGATTTCTTT
CASSLEGARTDTDFF
>TRBJ1-1|-|TRBV7-2|14|-
TGTGCCAGCAGCTTAGGTGGGGGGCCCGATGCGCATTACTTT
CASSLGGGPDAHYF
>TRBJ1-1|few|TRBV10-3|16|TRBD1
TGTGCCATCAGTGAGTCTGGGACAGGGGTCGACACTGAAGCTTTCTTT
CAISESGTGVDTEAFF
>TRBJ1-2|-|TRBV12-3/TRBV12-4|16|-
TGTGCCAGCAGTTTGGCCAGGGTTGGCTACGCCTTCGGTTACACCTTC
CASSLARVGYAFGYTF
>TRBJ2-3|-|TRBV15|15|-
TGTGCCAGCAGCCGAAAGGGGGGAAGTACAGATACGCAGTATTTT
CASSRKGGSTDTQYF
>TRBJ1-1|-|TRBV20-1|14|-
TGCAGTGCTAGAGGTATAGGGGAGGTATATGAAGCTTTCTTT
CSARGIGEVYEAFF
>TRBJ1-2|once|TRBV5-1|15|-
TGCGCCAGCAGCTTTACCACAGGCGCCGACTATGGCTACACCTTC
CASSFTTGADYGYTF
>TRBJ2-4|-|TRBV9|12|-
TGTGCCAGCAGCGCCGCTAGCGCCACCCATTACTTC
CASSAASATHYF
>TRBJ2-3|-|TRBV7-9|14|TRBD2
TGTGCCTGCAGGGTAGCGGGAGGTCACGATACGCAGTACTTT
CACRVAGGHDTQYF
>TRBJ2-5|-|TRBV15|14|TRBD2
TGTGCCACCAGCGGCGGGAGCGTGCCAGAGACGCAGTACTTC
CATSGGSVPETQYF
>TRBJ2-3|-|TRBV14|13|-
TGTGCCAGCAGCCACGGCGCCACAGATACGCAATATTTT
CASSHGATDTQYF
>TRBJ1-5|-|TRBV5-1|13|-
TGCGCCAGCAGCTTTCAACCAGATCGGACCCAGCATTTT
CASSFQPDRTQHF
>TRBJ1-1|-|TRBV10-2|13|-
TGCGCCAGCAGTGACCCGGGACGGACAGAAGCTTTCTTT
CASSDPGRTEAFF
>TRBJ1-1|-|TRBV9|15|-
TGTGCCAGCAGCGTAGATCGGCCTGGGACCCCGTACTTTTTCTTT
CASSVDRPGTPYFFF
>TRBJ1-2|-|TRBV25-1|17|TRBD1
TGTGCCAGCAGTGGACCGGGACAGGGGGCGCGAGGTCCTGGCTACACCTTC
CASSGPGQGARGPGYTF
>TRBJ2-5|-|TRBV7-9|17|TRBD2
TGTGCCAGCAGCCAAGATGTGGGGGGGGGAGTCCATGAGACCCAGTACTTC
CASSQDVGGGVHETQYF
>TRBJ2-1|-|TRBV10-3|14|TRBD2
TGTGCCAGCAGCGCCACTAGCGGGAGTAATGAGCAGTTCTTC
CASSATSGSNEQFF
>TRBJ1-1|-|TRBV20-1|15|-
TGCAGTGCTAGTGGTTGGGGAGCCAAGAACACTGAAGCTTTCTTT
CSASGWGAKNTEAFF
>TRBJ2-3|-|TRBV20-1|14|-
TGTGCCAGCAGTTTAAATAGCGCGAGGGATACGCAGTATTTT
CASSLNSARDTQYF
>TRBJ2-3|-|TRBV9|14|-
TGTGCCAGCAGCCAACCCAAAAATCCGCGACTAACTTATTTT
CASSQPKNPRLTYF
>TRBJ2-3|-|TRBV2|12|-
TGTGCCAGCAGCCTAGGGTCAGATACAGAGTATTTT
CASSLGSDTEYF
>TRBJ2-1|-|TRBV2|12|-
TGTGACAGCAGTTGGTGGGGCAATGAGCAGTTCTTC
CDSSWWGNEQFF
>TRBJ1-1|-|TRBV7-2|17|-
TGTGCCAGCAGCTTAGCGGGCGATCCCCTTGTGAAGAATGAAGCTTTCTTT
CASSLAGDPLVKNEAFF
>TRBJ2-3|-|TRBV7-3|15|-
TGTGCCTGCAGCCCAGAGGACGGCTGGGGAGATACCCAGTATTTT
CACSPEDGWGDTQYF
>TRBJ2-2|-|TRBV7-8|16|-
TGTGCCACCAGTGTTTTTCCGGACGGGGAAACCGGGGACCTGTTTTTT
CATSVFPDGETGDLFF
>TRBJ2-1|many|TRBV5-6|15|-
TGTGCCAGTAGCTTGACAGGGACTTCTTCCAATGAGCAGTTCTTC
CASSLTGTSSNEQFF
>TRBJ2-3|few|TRBV9|14|TRBD1
TGTGCCAGCAGCTTAGGGGGACAGAGCACAACTACGCATTTT
CASSLGGQSTTTHF
>TRBJ2-1|-|TRBV7-2|16|TRBD2
TGTGCCAGCAGCTTAGCAGGAGGCGGGGGGAGCCATGAGCAGTTCTTC
CASSLAGGGGSHEQFF
>TRBJ2-7|-|TRBV4-2|16|-
TGTGCCAGTAGTCCCGACCCAGCCGTAGGCACCTACGAGCAGTACTTC
CASSPDPAVGTYEQYF
>TRBJ2-2|many|TRBV7-8|15|-
TGTGCCAGCAGCTTAGGCGTGGAAGGTTTCGGGGAGCTGTTTTTT
CASSLGVEGFGELFF
>TRBJ1-5|-|TRBV19|13|-
TGTGCCAGTAGTATAGACCGAGGGGGGGAAGAGCATTTT
CASSIDRGGEEHF
>TRBJ2-7|-|TRBV15|13|-
TGTGCCACCAGCAGAGACCGACCTGGGGGGCAGTACTTC
CATSRDRPGGQYF
>TRBJ2-4|-|TRBV7-2|12|-
TGTGCCAGCGGCGCAGGTTCTAGGACACCCCTCTTC
CASGAGSRTPLF
>TRBJ2-3|-|TRBV7-3|13|TRBD1
TGTGCCAGCAGAGCCGGACAGGGGGAGACGCAGTGTTTT
CASRAGQGETQCF
>TRBJ2-1|-|TRBV15|17|-
TGTGCCACCAGCAGAGAGGTTGGTGGGGGGCCCTACAATGAGCAGTTCTTC
CATSREVGGGPYNEQFF
>TRBJ2-1|-|TRBV7-6|16|-
TGTGCCAGCAGCTTATCCAGCGGGACAAATTTCAACGAGCAGTTCTTC
CASSLSSGTNFNEQFF
>TRBJ2-4|few|TRBV2|12|-
TGTGCCAGCGGAGGCGCTGGGACCAATCAGTACTTC
CASGGAGTNQYF
>TRBJ1-2|many|TRBV9|16|-
TGTGCCAGCAGCGCCGAGGGGGACCCGGGGGGGGCTGGCTACACCTTC
CASSAEGDPGGAGYTF
>TRBJ1-1|once|TRBV5-1|14|-
TGCGCCAGCAGCGACGGACATCCGAACACTGAAGCTTTCTTT
CASSDGHPNTEAFF
>TRBJ2-1|-|TRBV2|16|-
TGTGCCAGCAGGGAGGGGGGCGGAAACGGTCAGGATGTGGAGTTCTTC
CASREGGGNGQDVEFF
>TRBJ2-3|-|TRBV5-1|12|-
TGCGCCAGCAGCTTGGAAGGAGATATCATGTATTTT
CASSLEGDIMYF
>TRBJ2-5|-|TRBV14|14|TRBD1
TGTGCCTACGAGGTAGCGGCGTACCTCGGGACAGGGTACTTC
CAYEVAAYLGTGYF
>TRBJ2-1|-|TRBV7-2|16|-
TGTGCCAGCAGTTCTCGCGGGACTTGGGGAAACACCCAGCAGTTCTTC
CASSSRGTWGNTQQFF
>TRBJ2-3|-|TRBV7-9|13|-
TGTGCCAGCAGGGACGGGGGAAGAGATAGGAAGTATTTT
CASRDGGRDRKYF
>TRBJ1-1|-|TRBV7-9|15|-
TGTGCCAGCAGCTTAGCGCGGGCACCCGACACTGAAGATTTCTTT
CASSLARAPDTEDFF